Below are 18 T cell receptor beta chains sequenced from a single sample in a study of blood T cell repertoires in COVID-19. The data were produced by immunoSEQ multiplex PCR, yet TCRdb's version contains in-frame clones alone and is incomplete. This table holds fewer than 300,000 clones, 75% to 95% found once. Material for sequencing was peripheral blood. These receptor sequences come from a person aged 18-29 years with COVID-19, enrolled during active disease.

This chain uses TRBV29-1 with TRBJ2-2; tentatively, D is TRBD2 (5 bases). Trimming took off 6 bases at V and 0 bases at J, with 11 bases between the two ends. Germline V CDR1 and CDR2: SQVTM, ANQGSEA. The CDR3 runs 14 residues. The CDR3 sequence is CSVESGPNTGELFF. CDR3 nucleotides: TGCAGCGTCGAGAGCGGTCCGAACACCGGGGAGCTGTTTTTT.

The chain couples TRBV3-1 (or the pseudogene TRBV3-2) to TRBJ2-1; D gene ambiguous. Trimming stripped 4 bases from V and 0 bases from J, with 7 bases between. Germline V gives CDR1 LGHDT, CDR2 YNNKEL (reference sequence). This CDR3 has 14 amino acids. The CDR3 loop is CASSLASSYNEQFF. The CDR3 bases are TGTGCCAGCAGCCTAGCTAGCTCCTACAATGAGCAGTTCTTC.

J is TRBJ2-7 and V is TRBV11-2; 10 bases fit TRBD2. V was clipped by 1 base and J by 2 bases; unmatched bases: 8. This CDR3 comprises 17 residues. Germline V gene data show CDR1 as SGHAT and CDR2 as FQNNGV. The CDR3 DNA follows: TGTGCCAGCAGCTTAGGGCTAGCGGGAGTAGGAACCTACGAGCAGTACTTC. The encoded protein is CASSLGLAGVGTYEQYF.

The CDR3 protein is CASTSTRDRRNEQFF. In DNA, the CDR3 is TGTGCCAGTACTTCGACGCGGGACAGGAGGAATGAGCAGTTCTTC. The J gene is TRBJ2-1, the V gene TRBV19; TRBD1 aligns across 8 bases. The ends lost 7 bases at V and 7 bases at J; junction bases unmatched: 12. The CDR3 spans 15 residues. The germline gives CDR1 LNHDA, CDR2 SQIVND (reference sequence).

This chain joins TRBV7-2 and TRBJ1-3; D remains unclear. The CDR3 runs to 13 residues. With 5 bases removed from V and 4 bases from J, the gap between germline ends came to 9 bases. The germline V gene encodes CDR1 SGHTA and CDR2 FQGNSA. CDR3 DNA sequence: TGTGCCAGCAGCGTCTACAGCGGAAACACCATATATTTT. Protein product: CASSVYSGNTIYF.

The chain carries TRBV24-1 and TRBJ1-2; D is undetermined. The germline V gene encodes CDR1 KGHDR and CDR2 SFDVKD. The CDR3 totals 13 residues. V lost 2 bases to trimming and J lost 5 bases, with 8 bases between them. The DNA of the CDR3 is TGTGCCACCAGTGATTACGCCGGGTATGGCTACACCTTC. Translated, it gives CATSDYAGYGYTF.

The rearrangement links TRBV27 to TRBJ2-7; 8 bases align to TRBD2. The V and J ends lost 6 bases and 2 bases, in that order; junction bases with no gene match: 15. Germline lookup yields CDR1 MNHEY and CDR2 SMNVEV (reference sequence). This CDR3 spans 17 amino acids. CDR3 region: CASSRRTLAGHPYEQYF. CDR3 sequence (DNA): TGTGCCAGCAGCCGTAGGACCCTAGCGGGCCACCCCTACGAGCAGTACTTC.

The chain employs TRBV19 and TRBJ2-1; 8 bases fit TRBD1. The CDR3 totals 17 residues. Germline CDR1 is LNHDA and CDR2 is SQIVND (reference sequence). The trim removed 0 bases at V and 1 base at J, leaving 5 bases unmatched. The chain's CDR3 is CASSIDGTGPSYNEQFF. The CDR3 DNA reads TGTGCCAGTAGTATAGATGGGACAGGCCCGTCCTACAATGAGCAGTTCTTC. The full variable domain, its missing parts supplied by reference TRBV19 and TRBJ2-1, is DGGITQSPKYLFRKEGQNVTLSCEQNLNHDAMYWYRQDPGQGLRLIYYSQIVNDFQKGDIAEGYSVSREKKESFPLTVTSAQKNPTAFYLCASSIDGTGPSYNEQFFGPGTRLTVL.

This sequence joins TRBV13 and TRBJ2-5, with D maybe TRBD2 (6 bases). Germline CDR1 PRHDT, CDR2 FYEKMQ (reference sequence). V shed 3 bases and J shed 2 bases, with 13 bases lying between them. This CDR3 comprises 15 residues. Here the CDR3 DNA reads TGTGCCAGCAGCTTGGGGAGGAGGGGTCAAGAGACCCAGTACTTC. It translates to CASSLGRRGQETQYF.

The rearrangement uses TRBV4-2 and TRBJ2-3; weak D call: TRBD2 (5 bases). V was pared by 6 bases and J by 6 bases, with 19 bases between. Per the germline V gene, CDR1 is LGHNA and CDR2 is YNFKEQ. The CDR3 runs to 15 residues. The chain's CDR3 is CASRTLGLISDTQYF. CDR3 sequence (DNA): TGTGCCAGCAGAACACTAGGACTTATATCGGATACGCAGTATTTT.

This chain joins TRBV7-3 and TRBJ1-1, with a tentative D call TRBD1 (5 bases). Trimming stripped 9 bases from V and 1 base from J, with 12 bases between. The CDR3 runs 13 residues. In germline, CDR1 is SGHTA, CDR2 FQGTGA. The CDR3 coding sequence is TGTGCCAGTGCCGTGGGGCAGAACACTGAAGCTTTCTTT. Amino acids: CASAVGQNTEAFF.

The rearrangement uses TRBV4-1 and TRBJ2-5; D is uncertain. V was cut by 4 bases and J by 3 bases, with 9 bases left in between. This CDR3 contains 13 residues. Germline loops: CDR1 MGHRA, CDR2 YSYEKL. CDR3 sequence: CASSPAAKETQYF. Written as DNA, the CDR3 is TGCGCCAGCAGCCCCGCGGCAAAAGAGACCCAGTACTTC.

This chain links TRBV7-6 with TRBJ2-7; TRBD2 matches 7 bases. Germline V CDR1 and CDR2: SGHVS, FNYEAQ. The J segment lost 4 bases and the V segment lost 9 bases, leaving 12 bases of the junction unmatched. CDR3 size: 14 residues. The CDR3 region has the DNA TGTGCCAGACGGACCGGGCGGGAGAGGTACGAGCAGTACTTC. Amino acids: CARRTGRERYEQYF. The full variable domain, its missing parts supplied by reference TRBV7-6 and TRBJ2-7, is GAGVSQSPRYKVTKRGQDVALRCDPISGHVSLYWYRQALGQGPEFLTYFNYEAQQDKSGLPNDRFSAERPEGSISTLTIQRTEQRDSAMYRCARRTGRERYEQYFGPGTRLTVT.

This sequence joins TRBV13 and TRBJ2-1; TRBD2 is a possible D gene (6 bases). V was clipped by 2 bases and J by 5 bases, with 13 bases between them. The CDR3 length is 15 residues. Germline V gene lookup returns CDR1 PRHDT and CDR2 FYEKMQ (reference sequence). In DNA form, the CDR3 reads TGTGCCAGCAGCTTAAGGGGAGGTAGCGACAATGAGCAGTTCTTC. Amino acid sequence: CASSLRGGSDNEQFF. Full variable domain (remainder filled in from reference TRBV13 and TRBJ2-1): AAGVIQSPRHLIKEKRETATLKCYPIPRHDTVYWYQQGPGQDPQFLISFYEKMQSDKGSIPDRFSAQQFSDYHSELNMSSLELGDSALYFCASSLRGGSDNEQFFGPGTRLTVL.

This chain uses TRBV28 with TRBJ2-7, with TRBD2 as a possible D gene (5 bases). Trimming pared 1 base from V and 6 bases from J, leaving 16 bases between. Germline V gene lookup returns CDR1 MDHEN and CDR2 SYDVKM. This CDR3 region has 15 residues. The CDR3: CASSLSWVLGSEQYF. DNA for the CDR3: TGTGCCAGCAGTTTATCTTGGGTCCTGGGGAGCGAGCAGTACTTC.

This clone appeared a single time. The CDR3 here is CASSFLSGLAGAREQYF. The CDR3, as DNA: TGTGCCAGCAGCTTCCTAAGTGGACTAGCGGGAGCGAGGGAGCAGTACTTC. V and J are TRBV11-2 and TRBJ2-7; 13 nucleotides match TRBD2. Germline CDR1 SGHAT, CDR2 FQNNGV. The CDR3 is made up of 17 amino acids. Trimming took 3 bases from V and 7 from J; bases not matched to a gene: 12.

The rearrangement joins TRBV6-1 to TRBJ2-7; D possibly corresponds to TRBD1 (5 bases). CDR1 is MNHNS and CDR2 is SASEGT in the germline V gene. This CDR3 is built from 13 residues. V was clipped by 3 bases and J by 2 bases, with 8 bases between them. In nucleotides, the CDR3 is TGTGCCAGCAGTGAGGGGCGGCCCTACGAGCAGTACTTC. Amino acid sequence: CASSEGRPYEQYF.

The J gene is TRBJ2-1, the V gene TRBV5-6; 8 nucleotides line up with TRBD1. V dropped 1 base and J dropped 6; count of bases not matched to a gene: 6. This CDR3 has 15 residues. CDR1 and CDR2 from the germline V gene are SGHDT and YYEEEE. CDR3 residues: CASSLKTGVRNEQFF. CDR3 nucleotides: TGTGCCAGCAGCTTGAAGACAGGGGTCCGCAATGAGCAGTTCTTC.